A single sample gave rise to the 10 T cell receptor beta chains below, sequenced in a study of blood T cell repertoires in COVID-19. This table comes from immunoSEQ multiplex PCR, and its TCRdb copy is limited to in-frame clones, with some not included. The table has roughly 180,000 clones, 80% to 90% seen once. Input material: PBMCs or T cells enriched from blood (not recorded which). Source of these receptors: a man aged 35-49 years who had recovered from COVID-19.

The genes are TRBV29-1 and TRBJ2-3, with a tentative D call TRBD1 (7 bases). The CDR3 extends over 13 amino acids. CDR1 and CDR2 from the germline V gene are SQVTM and ANQGSEA. V lost 6 bases and J lost 4, with 14 bases in between. The CDR3 DNA sequence: TGCAGCGTCCAGGAGGGGGCGGCAGATACGCAGTATTTT. It codes for CSVQEGAADTQYF.

The chain joins TRBV30 to TRBJ1-2; D remains ambiguous. CDR1 is GTSNPN and CDR2 is SVGIG in the germline V gene (reference sequence). Trimming took off 0 bases at V and 1 base at J, with 6 bases between the two ends. This CDR3 is built from 13 residues. This CDR3 reads CAWSVHLNYGYTF. CDR3 DNA sequence: TGTGCCTGGAGTGTACACCTTAACTATGGCTACACCTTC. Filled out from reference TRBV30 and TRBJ1-2, the complete variable domain reads SQTIHQWPATLVQPVGSPLSLECTVEGTSNPNLYWYRQAAGRGLQLLFYSVGIGQISSEVPQNLSASRPQDRQFILSSKKLLLSDSGFYLCAWSVHLNYGYTFGSGTRLTVV.

This chain uses TRBV5-8 with TRBJ2-7, with 10 bases lining up with TRBD2. J gave up 1 base and V 4 bases, and 5 bases lay outside the gene matches. The length of the CDR3 is 15 residues. Looked up from germline, CDR1 is SGHTS and CDR2 is YDEGEE. The CDR3 reads CASSLTSGDSYEQYF. The DNA of the CDR3 is TGTGCCAGCAGCCTTACTAGCGGGGATTCCTACGAGCAGTACTTC.

The chain uses TRBV10-3 and TRBJ2-7; 7 bases fit TRBD2. Germline values: CDR1 ENHRY, CDR2 SYGVKD. The length of the CDR3 is 15 residues. V shed 3 bases, J shed 2 bases, and the junction held 7 bases outside the gene matches. The CDR3 sequence: CAISDARGSTYEQYV. For the CDR3, the DNA is TGTGCCATCAGTGACGCTCGCGGGAGTACCTACGAGCAGTACGTC.

The rearrangement uses TRBV9 and TRBJ2-2; D is perhaps TRBD1 (6 bases). Germline CDR1 is SGDLS and CDR2 is YYNGEE. This CDR3 has 16 residues. Trimming took off 2 bases at V and 0 bases at J, with 11 bases between the two ends. CDR3 region: CASSVTTGSNTGELFF. The CDR3 DNA is TGTGCCAGCAGCGTTACGACAGGCTCGAACACCGGGGAGCTGTTTTTT.

This clone was counted a few times. The chain links TRBV5-1 to TRBJ1-2; D gene uncertain. From germline, CDR1 is SGHRS and CDR2 YFSETQ. The CDR3 spans 15 residues. V shed 0 bases and J shed 4 bases, with 13 bases lying between them. The CDR3, as DNA: TGCGCCAGCAGCTTGGCCGGGATGGTAAGCTATGGCTACACCTTC. As protein: CASSLAGMVSYGYTF.

The chain couples TRBV6-5 to TRBJ1-1; TRBD1 aligns across 7 bases. Trimming took 6 bases from V and 4 from J; bases not matched to a gene: 5. This CDR3 has 13 amino acids. CDR1 and CDR2 (germline): MNHEY, SVGAGI. CDR3 residues: CASRTAGGTEAFF. The CDR3 DNA sequence: TGTGCCAGCAGAACCGCAGGGGGCACTGAAGCTTTCTTT.

This clone showed up just once. The chain employs TRBV15 and TRBJ2-1, with D perhaps TRBD1 (5 bases). The CDR3 sequence is 15 residues long. CDR1 LNHNV and CDR2 YYDKDF come from the germline V gene (reference sequence). Trimming left V 0 bases short and J 4 bases short, with 10 bases between. CDR3 nucleotides: TGTGCCACCAGCAGAGACCTGGGGCCATACAATGAGCAGTTCTTC. Its translation: CATSRDLGPYNEQFF.

V gene TRBV7-9 combines with J gene TRBJ1-2; 9 bases agree with TRBD1. With 5 bases clipped from V and 3 bases from J, the junction kept 4 bases outside the gene matches. Germline V gene lookup returns CDR1 SEHNR and CDR2 FQNEAQ (reference sequence). This CDR3 is 14 amino acids long. The DNA of the CDR3 is TGTGCCAGCAGCATACAGGGGGCCCACTATGGCTACACCTTC. Translation gives CASSIQGAHYGYTF.

The chain employs TRBV2 and TRBJ2-5; 10 bases are shared with TRBD2. The ends lost 6 bases at V and 2 bases at J; junction bases unmatched: 6. CDR1 is SNHLY and CDR2 is FYNNEI in the germline V gene. This CDR3 region has 15 residues. The CDR3 reads CASSGILAGQETQYF. CDR3 in DNA: TGTGCCAGCAGCGGGATACTAGCGGGACAAGAGACCCAGTACTTC. The full variable domain, completed using reference TRBV2 and TRBJ2-5, is EPEVTQTPSHQVTQMGQEVILRCVPISNHLYFYWYRQILGQKVEFLVSFYNNEISEKSEIFDDQFSVERPDGSNFTLKIRSTKLEDSAMYFCASSGILAGQETQYFGPGTRLLVL.